A single sample is the source of the 16 T cell receptor beta chains below, sequenced in a study of cytomegalovirus exposure and HLA in healthy donors. Vbeta (60) and Jbeta (13) primers were used in the PCR. Measured with immunoSEQ multiplex PCR; TCRdb has only the in-frame clones, and not every one. The sample carries about 100,000 clones, approximately 71% recorded once. What was sequenced was PBMCs. These receptors all stem from a woman aged 18-30 years in good health and CMV-seropositive.

A few counts support this clone. V gene TRBV7-2 combines with J gene TRBJ2-7, with 9 bases identical to TRBD1. The CDR3 is made up of 14 amino acids. J lost 4 bases, V lost 7 bases, and 8 bases had no gene match. Germline lookup yields CDR1 SGHTA and CDR2 FQGNSA. Here the CDR3 DNA reads TGTGCCAGCACGCCGACAGGGGGTTCGTACGAGCAGTACTTC. Its translation is CASTPTGGSYEQYF.

V and J are TRBV28 and TRBJ2-1; 9 bases align to TRBD2. The CDR3 has 12 amino acids. J lost 9 bases, V lost 5 bases, and 2 bases had no gene match. CDR1 and CDR2 (germline): MDHEN, SYDVKM. CDR3 bases: TGTGCCAGCAGTCAACTAGCGGGTGAGCAGTTCTTC. It yields the protein CASSQLAGEQFF. The full variable domain, with the rest looked up from reference TRBV28 and TRBJ2-1, is DVKVTQSSRYLVKRTGEKVFLECVQDMDHENMFWYRQDPGLGLRLIYFSYDVKMKEKGDIPEGYSVSREKKERFSLILESASTNQTSMYLCASSQLAGEQFFGPGTRLTVL.

This clone showed up just a few times. The chain couples TRBV6-4 to TRBJ2-1; 14 nucleotides match TRBD2. Germline CDR1 MRHNA, CDR2 SNTAGT. V gave up 10 bases and J gave up 0 bases; unmatched junction bases: 11. CDR3 length: 18 residues. CDR3: CATYPGLAGVSSYNEQFF. In nucleotides, the CDR3 is TGTGCCACCTATCCGGGACTAGCGGGGGTTAGCTCCTACAATGAGCAGTTCTTC.

This clone was counted only a few times. V gene TRBV7-9 combines with J gene TRBJ2-5; the D gene is possibly TRBD1 (5 bases). The germline CDR1 and CDR2 sequences are SEHNR and FQNEAQ (reference sequence). The CDR3 contains 18 residues. Trimming stripped 1 base from V and 7 bases from J, with 25 bases between. CDR3 nucleotide sequence: TGTGCCAGCAGCTTAGGTGTGGGCGTACAGGCTGAACTTGGGACCCAGTACTTC. Protein sequence: CASSLGVGVQAELGTQYF.

J is TRBJ2-3 and V is TRBV4-2; D remains ambiguous. Looked up from germline, CDR1 is LGHNA and CDR2 is YNFKEQ. The CDR3 runs 15 residues. Trimming left V 1 base short and J 3 bases short, with 11 bases between. CDR3 DNA: TGTGCCAGCAGCCAAGGGGCAGGCCGGACAGATACGCAGTATTTT. It translates to CASSQGAGRTDTQYF.

V and J are TRBV5-4 and TRBJ2-5, with D perhaps TRBD1 (6 bases). Germline values: CDR1 SGHNT, CDR2 YYREEE (reference sequence). The ends were cut back, 0 bases at V and 5 bases at J, with 11 bases in the middle. The CDR3 loop spans 14 amino acids. This CDR3 is CASSLVGAGETQYF. The CDR3 nucleotides read TGTGCCAGCAGCTTGGTGGGGGCAGGTGAGACCCAGTACTTC.

A few counts support this clone. The gene calls are TRBV27 and TRBJ1-6, with 10 positions matching TRBD1. Germline CDR1 MNHEY, CDR2 SMNVEV (reference sequence). V dropped 1 base and J dropped 7; count of bases not matched to a gene: 7. The CDR3 is made up of 17 amino acids. Here the CDR3 DNA reads TGTGCCAGCAGTTTATACAGGACAGGGGGAGGGAATTCACCCCTCCACTTT. Its translation: CASSLYRTGGGNSPLHF.

V usage is TRBV2 and J usage is TRBJ2-3, with 7 positions matching TRBD2. Trimming at V came to 0 bases and at J to 1 base, leaving 4 bases not matched to a gene. Per germline, CDR1 SNHLY and CDR2 FYNNEI. CDR3 length equals 16 residues. The CDR3: CASSEALRGGTDTQYF. In DNA, the CDR3 is TGTGCCAGCAGTGAAGCGCTTCGGGGGGGCACAGATACGCAGTATTTT.

This chain connects TRBV7-8 to TRBJ1-5; 7 nucleotides agree with TRBD1. Germline V gene lookup returns CDR1 SGHVS and CDR2 FQNEAQ. The V gene end was trimmed by 1 base and the J gene end by 9 bases; junction bases not matched to a gene: 9. The CDR3 has 15 amino acids. CDR3 residues: CASSLERTGLWPQHF. Here the CDR3 DNA reads TGTGCCAGCAGCTTAGAGCGGACAGGTTTATGGCCCCAGCATTTT.

The J gene is TRBJ2-7, the V gene TRBV6-1; 11 positions match TRBD1. Germline V gene lookup returns CDR1 MNHNS and CDR2 SASEGT. This CDR3 has 17 amino acids. V was pared by 1 base and J by 3 bases, with 8 bases of the junction left unmatched. CDR3 region: CASSEGTGGGIVYEQYF. In nucleotides, the CDR3 is TGTGCCAGCAGTGAAGGGACAGGGGGCGGGATAGTCTACGAGCAGTACTTC.

This clone was seen a few times. The CDR3 DNA reads as TGTGCCAGCAGCTTAATGGCTAGCGGGAGGATAAATGAGCAGTTCTTC. Protein product: CASSLMASGRINEQFF. The V gene is TRBV7-2, the J gene TRBJ2-1; 11 nucleotides line up with TRBD2. Per the germline V gene, CDR1 is SGHTA and CDR2 is FQGNSA. The V gene end was trimmed by 2 bases and the J gene end by 7 bases; junction bases not matched to a gene: 7. CDR3 length: 16 residues.

The chain recombines TRBV4-1 with TRBJ2-7, with TRBD1 matching over 7 bases. This CDR3 region has 15 residues. Germline V gene data show CDR1 as MGHRA and CDR2 as YSYEKL. The V segment lost 1 base and the J segment 3 bases; nucleotides outside the gene matches: 6. This chain's CDR3 is CASSQVEDRRYEQYF. The DNA for the CDR3 is TGCGCCAGCAGCCAAGTAGAGGACAGGCGCTACGAGCAGTACTTC.

CDR3 sequence (DNA): TGTGCCTGGAGTCCCGGGGATTCGGAGACCCAGTACTTC. It specifies CAWSPGDSETQYF. The chain links TRBV30 to TRBJ2-5; tentatively, D is TRBD2 (5 bases). Looked up from germline, CDR1 is GTSNPN and CDR2 is SVGIG (reference sequence). V lost 2 bases to trimming and J lost 5 bases, with 12 bases between them. The CDR3 sequence is 13 residues long.

This chain uses TRBV21-1 with TRBJ1-2; the table's D call TRBD1 went unverified against the DNA. TRBV21-1 is reported as a pseudogene. The CDR3 totals 15 residues. The CDR3, as DNA: TGTGCCAGCAGCAACTACCGGGACACCCTCTATGGCTACACCTTC. This encodes CASSNYRDTLYGYTF.

This clone was picked up a small number of times. CDR3 nucleotide sequence: TGCGCCAGCAGCCAAGATCATAGTGGCAGGCCCGTCGGTGAGCAGTTCTTC. Its protein is CASSQDHSGRPVGEQFF. V and J are TRBV4-3 and TRBJ2-1; D remains ambiguous. The CDR3 runs to 17 residues. Trimming shortened V by 0 bases and J by 9 bases, and 21 bases separated the two germline ends. Looked up from germline, CDR1 is LGHNA and CDR2 is YSLEER.

The chain links TRBV4-2 to TRBJ2-3, with 11 bases that match TRBD2. V shed 0 bases, J shed 3 bases, and the junction held 2 bases outside the gene matches. The CDR3 runs to 16 residues. The germline V gene encodes CDR1 LGHNA and CDR2 YNFKEQ. This CDR3 reads CASSQEVAGGTDTQYF. DNA of the CDR3: TGTGCCAGCAGCCAAGAGGTAGCGGGAGGGACAGATACGCAGTATTTT.